This is a list of T cell receptor beta chains from one sample in a study of OX40 agonist ivuxolimab in advanced cancers. Repertoires were generated with immunoSEQ multiplex PCR, while TCRdb's copy carries only in-frame clones and drops some. The sample has tens of thousands of clones; 90% to 95% are singletons. The sample consisted of CD4+ or CD8+ T cells sorted from blood, taken in a trial of the OX40 agonist ivuxolimab. The receptors were gathered from an adult with an advanced solid tumor such as melanoma, head and neck, liver or kidney cancer. CDR3s include the opening cysteine and the closing phenylalanine or tryptophan. Each record gives: J gene, V gene, CDR3 protein.

TRBJ2-7,TRBV18,CASSPGTGMYEQYF
TRBJ1-1,TRBV13,CASSRNTEAFF
TRBJ2-1,TRBV13,CASRGGGPRDNEQFF
TRBJ1-6,TRBV28,CASSSPLDNSPLHF
TRBJ1-1,TRBV28,CASSLRGVVKGNTEAFF
TRBJ1-2,TRBV19,CASRTTGGNYGYTF
TRBJ2-5,TRBV7-9,CASSHRGGQETQYF
TRBJ1-2,TRBV28,CASSLYRASYGYTF
TRBJ2-2,TRBV5-1,CASSGGPPGELFF
TRBJ2-2,TRBV5-6,CASSAPYGDLYTGELFF
TRBJ1-2,TRBV7-2,CASSSTRGESYGYTF
TRBJ2-2,TRBV11-2,CASSFRLAGTGELFF
TRBJ2-5,TRBV5-1,CASSLGTSVQETQYF
TRBJ2-1,TRBV4-3,CASSQVVLASNEQFF
TRBJ2-7,TRBV5-5,CASSLNSQGDEQYF
TRBJ1-2,TRBV5-1,CASSLAPERYGYTF
TRBJ1-4,TRBV5-4,CASSGGSSGTEKLFF
TRBJ2-1,TRBV11-3,CASSLGGFNEQFF
TRBJ1-5,TRBV30,CAWSVAGRQPQHF
TRBJ2-1,TRBV4-2,CASSQLAGSYNEQFF
TRBJ2-1,TRBV11-1,CASSLAPVGDEEFF
TRBJ2-7,TRBV7-2,CASSPQTGIHEQYF
TRBJ1-2,TRBV7-2,CASSLADRGEGGYTF
TRBJ2-3,TRBV7-2,CASSSGPTDTQYF
TRBJ1-2,TRBV5-5,CASSLGEGWGYTF
TRBJ2-2,TRBV6-4,CASSSFMATGELFF
TRBJ2-4,TRBV6-7,CASIKALTGGKNIQYF
TRBJ1-3,TRBV4-3,CASSQGIRLRDPDPSGNTIYF
TRBJ2-7,TRBV7-8,CASSSLSGIFYEQYF
TRBJ2-5,TRBV7-6,CASSLSAGGETQYF
TRBJ1-2,TRBV30,CAWRAGVGGYTF
TRBJ1-1,TRBV6-1,CASKFSGGPEAFF
TRBJ2-2,TRBV7-2,CASSWHSGQITGELFF
TRBJ2-7,TRBV7-9,CASSLTALEGEQYF
TRBJ2-7,TRBV5-4,CASSRLLAPREQYF